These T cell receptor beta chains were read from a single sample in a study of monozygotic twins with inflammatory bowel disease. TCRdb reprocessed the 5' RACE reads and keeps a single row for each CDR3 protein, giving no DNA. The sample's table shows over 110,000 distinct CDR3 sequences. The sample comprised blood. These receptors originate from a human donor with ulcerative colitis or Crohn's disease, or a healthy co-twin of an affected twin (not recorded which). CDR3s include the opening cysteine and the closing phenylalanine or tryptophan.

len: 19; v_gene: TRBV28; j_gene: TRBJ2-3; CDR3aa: CASPPWVLAGGQSTDTQYF
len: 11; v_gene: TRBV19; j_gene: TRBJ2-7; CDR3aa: CASEQGYEQYF
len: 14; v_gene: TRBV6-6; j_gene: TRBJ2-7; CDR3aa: CASGTGTRTYEQYF
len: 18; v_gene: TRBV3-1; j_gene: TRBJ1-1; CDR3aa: CASSQVVTGVLVNTEAFF
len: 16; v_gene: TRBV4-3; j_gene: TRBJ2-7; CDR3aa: CASSQELAQSSYEQYF
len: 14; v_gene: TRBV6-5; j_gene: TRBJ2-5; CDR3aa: CASSYADPSGDEYF
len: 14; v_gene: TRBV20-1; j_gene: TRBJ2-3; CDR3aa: CSARGGKAADTQYF
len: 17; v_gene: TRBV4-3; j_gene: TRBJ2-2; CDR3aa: CASSQDSRGLDTGELFF
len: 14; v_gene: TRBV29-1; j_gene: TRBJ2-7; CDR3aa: CSVGIKGMAYEQYF
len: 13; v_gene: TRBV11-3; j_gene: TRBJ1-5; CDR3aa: CASSLVENQPQHF
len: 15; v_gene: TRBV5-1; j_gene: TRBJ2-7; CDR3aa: CASSSGHRDSYEQYF
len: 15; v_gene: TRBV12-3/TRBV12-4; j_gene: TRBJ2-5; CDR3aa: CASSLPQGRRETQYF
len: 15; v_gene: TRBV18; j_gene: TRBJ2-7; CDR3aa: CASSPGSGRTYEQYF
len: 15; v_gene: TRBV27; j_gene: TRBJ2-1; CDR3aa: CASSFLLAGYNEQFF
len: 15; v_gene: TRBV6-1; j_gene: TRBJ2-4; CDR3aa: CASSQAGTGENMQYF
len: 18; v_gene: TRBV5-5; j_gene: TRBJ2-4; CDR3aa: CASSAGLAGGIAKNIQYF
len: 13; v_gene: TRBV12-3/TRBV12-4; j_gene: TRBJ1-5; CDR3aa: CASSLARNQPQHF
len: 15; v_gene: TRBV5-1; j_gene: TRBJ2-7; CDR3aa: CASSLGGLDSYEQYF
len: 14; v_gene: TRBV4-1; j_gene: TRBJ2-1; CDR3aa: CASSQDLGLGEQFF
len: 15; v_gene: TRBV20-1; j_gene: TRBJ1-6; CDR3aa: CSASKDWGSNSPLHF